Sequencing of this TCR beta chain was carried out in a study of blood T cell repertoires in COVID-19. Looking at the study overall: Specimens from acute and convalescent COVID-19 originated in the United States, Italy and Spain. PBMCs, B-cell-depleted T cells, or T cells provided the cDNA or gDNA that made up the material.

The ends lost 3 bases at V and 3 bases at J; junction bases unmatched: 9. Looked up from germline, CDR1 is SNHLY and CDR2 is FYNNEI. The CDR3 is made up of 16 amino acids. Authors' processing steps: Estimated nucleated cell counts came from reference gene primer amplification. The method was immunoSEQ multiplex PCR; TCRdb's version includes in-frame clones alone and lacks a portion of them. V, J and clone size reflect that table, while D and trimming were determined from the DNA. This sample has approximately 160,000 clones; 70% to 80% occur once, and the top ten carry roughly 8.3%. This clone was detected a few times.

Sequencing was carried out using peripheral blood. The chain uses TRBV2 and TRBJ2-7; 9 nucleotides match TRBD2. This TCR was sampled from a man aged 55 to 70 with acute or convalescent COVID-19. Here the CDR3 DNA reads TGTGCCAGCAGTGAGCGAATAGCGGGGGCCCTCTACGAGCAGTACTTC. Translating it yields CASSERIAGALYEQYF.